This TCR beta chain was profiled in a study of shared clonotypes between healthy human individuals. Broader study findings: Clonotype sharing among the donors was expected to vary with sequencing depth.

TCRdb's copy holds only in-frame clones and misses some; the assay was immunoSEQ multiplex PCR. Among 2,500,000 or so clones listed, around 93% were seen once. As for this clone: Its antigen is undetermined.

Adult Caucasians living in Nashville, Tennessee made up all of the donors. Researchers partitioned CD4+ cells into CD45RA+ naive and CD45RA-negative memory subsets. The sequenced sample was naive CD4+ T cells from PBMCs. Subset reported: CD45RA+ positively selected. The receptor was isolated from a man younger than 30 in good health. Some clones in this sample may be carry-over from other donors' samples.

Here the CDR3 reads CASSPTGGAKTGEQFF. The CDR3 DNA reads as TGTGCCAGCAGTCCTACAGGGGGCGCCAAGACAGGTGAGCAGTTCTTC. V usage is TRBV27 and J usage is TRBJ2-1; TRBD1 matches at 9 bases. V was pared by 5 bases and J by 9 bases, with 14 bases of the junction left unmatched. The CDR3 covers 16 residues. From germline, CDR1 is MNHEY and CDR2 SMNVEV (reference sequence).